One sample yielded the 19 T cell receptor beta chains listed below, sequenced in a study of blood T cell repertoires in COVID-19. Clones were read by immunoSEQ multiplex PCR, and TCRdb kept only the in-frame ones, dropping some. The top ten clones hold about 0.89% of a sample with roughly 420,000 clones, roughly 90% of them seen once. The specimen sequenced was PBMCs or T cells enriched from blood (not recorded which). These receptors all stem from a woman in her 30s with acute COVID-19.

This sequence joins TRBV4-1 and TRBJ1-1; D is perhaps TRBD1 (6 bases). Germline CDR1 and CDR2: MGHRA and YSYEKL. The CDR3 runs to 15 residues. The V and J ends lost 6 bases and 0 bases respectively, with 14 bases between them. CDR3 coding DNA: TGCGCCAGCAGATACGTGGACAGTCTGAACACTGAAGCTTTCTTT. It is translated as CASRYVDSLNTEAFF.

The rearrangement uses TRBV5-6 and TRBJ1-6, with D possibly TRBD1 on 6 matching bases. The CDR3 runs 16 residues. Trimming took 5 bases from V and 4 from J, leaving 16 bases between them. CDR1 is SGHDT, CDR2 YYEEEE, per germline. CDR3 in DNA: TGTGCCAGCAGAACCCGGACAGACGAGTATAATTCACCCCTCCACTTT. It codes for CASRTRTDEYNSPLHF.

The chain has TRBV7-3 and TRBJ2-1, with D maybe TRBD2 (6 bases). The CDR3 is 15 residues long. The ends were cut back, 5 bases at V and 0 bases at J, with 11 bases in the middle. The germline V gene encodes CDR1 SGHTA and CDR2 FQGTGA. In DNA form, the CDR3 reads TGTGCCAGCAGCCCGAAAGCGGGCTCCTACAATGAGCAGTTCTTC. Its translation is CASSPKAGSYNEQFF.

V and J are TRBV10-1 and TRBJ2-1; a possible D gene is TRBD1 (5 bases). The length of the CDR3 is 15 residues. Germline loops: CDR1 WNHNN, CDR2 SYGVQD (reference sequence). V lost 1 base and J lost 7, with 14 bases in between. CDR3 nucleotide sequence: TGCGCCAGCAGTGAGTATCAGGGTTTGAGGAATGAGCAGTTCTTC. This gives the protein CASSEYQGLRNEQFF.

The chain couples TRBV4-3 to TRBJ1-4, with D unresolved. This CDR3 has 16 amino acids. Trimming took 0 bases from V and 3 from J, leaving 11 bases between them. Germline V gene sequence: CDR1 LGHNA, CDR2 YSLEER. DNA of the CDR3: TGCGCCAGCAGCCAAGAGACTTGGAGAGCTAATGAAAAACTGTTTTTT. Translation: CASSQETWRANEKLFF.

The gene calls are TRBV21-1 and TRBJ1-1. TRBV21-1 is a listed pseudogene. There are 17 residues in the CDR3. The CDR3 spells CASSKVGGPPLNTEAFF. The CDR3 region has the DNA TGTGCCAGCAGCAAAGTTGGCGGCCCACCCCTGAACACTGAAGCTTTCTTT.

The J gene is TRBJ1-5, the V gene TRBV21-1; TRBD1 is the table's D call, not checked against the DNA. TRBV21-1 is tagged as a pseudogene. There are 16 residues in the CDR3. The CDR3 reads CASSVGQLYSNQPQHF. In DNA form, the CDR3 reads TGTGCCAGCAGCGTGGGACAGCTTTATAGCAATCAGCCCCAGCATTTT.

This clone appeared a few times. V is TRBV12-3 or TRBV12-4 and J is TRBJ2-2; D is ambiguous. V lost 8 bases and J 4 bases, leaving 8 bases between the germline ends. The CDR3 is 12 residues long. For the CDR3, the DNA is TGTGCCAGCTGTCCTCCCACCGGGGAGCTGTTTTTT. It translates to CASCPPTGELFF.

This rearrangement joins TRBV7-3 to TRBJ1-1; 8 bases are a match to TRBD1. This CDR3 is built from 14 residues. V gave up 6 bases and J gave up 1 base; unmatched junction bases: 4. Per germline, CDR1 SGHTA and CDR2 FQGTGA. The CDR3 spells CASSTGGENTEAFF. CDR3 coding DNA: TGTGCCAGCAGTACAGGGGGAGAGAACACTGAAGCTTTCTTT.

The chain joins TRBV21-1 to TRBJ1-1; the table's D call, TRBD1, has no DNA check behind it. TRBV21-1 counts as a pseudogene. The CDR3 contains 19 residues. CDR3: CASSKASREKESLNTEAFF. The CDR3 DNA follows: TGTGCCAGCAGCAAAGCAAGCAGGGAAAAGGAGAGCTTAAACACTGAAGCTTTCTTT.

The J gene is TRBJ1-1, the V gene TRBV5-1; 8 nucleotides align to TRBD1. The CDR3 loop spans 16 amino acids. Germline V gene data show CDR1 as SGHRS and CDR2 as YFSETQ. V lost 0 bases to trimming and J lost 5 bases; unmatched junction nucleotides: 9. The CDR3 protein is CASSLGPTGAGTEAFF. As DNA, the CDR3 is TGCGCCAGCAGCTTGGGACCGACAGGGGCTGGGACTGAAGCTTTCTTT. Together with reference TRBV5-1 and TRBJ1-1, the CDR3 gives the full variable domain: KAGVTQTPRYLIKTRGQQVTLSCSPISGHRSVSWYQQTPGQGLQFLFEYFSETQRNKGNFPGRFSGRQFSNSRSEMNVSTLELGDSALYLCASSLGPTGAGTEAFFGQGTRLTVV.

In DNA form, the CDR3 reads TGTGCCAGCAGTTACTCAGGGACAGCCTACGAGCAGTACTTC. Its translation: CASSYSGTAYEQYF. V gene TRBV6-2 or TRBV6-3 combines with J gene TRBJ2-7, with 7 bases identical to TRBD1. Germline-derived CDR1 and CDR2 are MNHEY and SVGEGT. The ends lost 0 bases at V and 2 bases at J; junction bases unmatched: 1. This CDR3 is built from 14 residues.

The chain recombines TRBV27 with TRBJ2-7, with TRBD1 matching 8 bases. The CDR3 has 15 amino acids. After removal of 3 bases from V and 4 bases from J, the junction contained 8 bases not matched to a gene. Germline CDR1 and CDR2: MNHEY and SMNVEV (reference sequence). CDR3 DNA sequence: TGTGCCAGCAGTTTGCAGGGGGCGAAGATGTACGAGCAGTACTTC. This sequence encodes CASSLQGAKMYEQYF.

The V and J genes are TRBV19 and TRBJ1-3, with D hard to call. CDR1 and CDR2 from the germline V gene are LNHDA and SQIVND (reference sequence). This CDR3 contains 13 residues. V gave up 7 bases and J gave up 0 bases, with 7 bases separating them. CDR3 residues: CASTAGSGNTIYF. The CDR3 bases are TGTGCCAGTACCGCCGGCTCTGGAAACACCATATATTTT.

This clone was counted a few times. The chain is built from TRBV5-6 and TRBJ1-1; possible D gene TRBD1, 6 bases. V lost 6 bases, J lost 6 bases, and 18 bases lay in between. Germline loops: CDR1 SGHDT, CDR2 YYEEEE. CDR3 length: 14 amino acids. The CDR3 DNA follows: TGTGCCAGCACAAGGGGGGGCGGAGGCCCTGAAGCTTTCTTT. Its protein is CASTRGGGGPEAFF.

The chain carries TRBV19 and TRBJ2-7, with 8 bases aligning to TRBD2. CDR3 length: 16 residues. The ends lost 6 bases at V and 0 bases at J; junction bases unmatched: 10. The germline gives CDR1 LNHDA, CDR2 SQIVND (reference sequence). CDR3 nucleotide sequence: TGTGCCAGTAGCCTAAACACCGGGACTAGCTCCTACGAGCAGTACTTC. Protein: CASSLNTGTSSYEQYF.

The chain uses TRBV7-9 and TRBJ1-1; 8 positions match TRBD1. Germline-derived CDR1 and CDR2 are SEHNR and FQNEAQ (reference sequence). This CDR3 region has 16 residues. After removal of 4 bases from V and 3 bases from J, the junction contained 10 bases not matched to a gene. The CDR3 bases are TGTGCCAGCAGCTCGAGCAGAGGGACAGGAGACACTGAAGCTTTCTTT. Translated: CASSSSRGTGDTEAFF.

The rearrangement uses TRBV6-5 and TRBJ1-2, with D hard to call. CDR1 is MNHEY and CDR2 is SVGAGI in the germline V gene. V lost 2 bases and J lost 4, with 5 bases in between. The CDR3 extends over 12 amino acids. The CDR3 spells CASSYVGYGYTF. CDR3 coding DNA: TGTGCCAGCAGTTACGTCGGCTATGGCTACACCTTC.

This clone was seen a handful of times. The chain combines TRBV2 with TRBJ2-3; perhaps TRBD2 as D (5 bases). This CDR3 is 15 amino acids long. Trimming removed 3 bases at V and 4 bases at J, with 14 bases between. CDR1 is SNHLY and CDR2 is FYNNEI in the germline V gene. The CDR3 nucleotides are TGTGCCAGCAGTGACCGGACGGGGTTGGCAGATACGCAGTATTTT. Its translation is CASSDRTGLADTQYF.